The present T cell receptor (beta chain) was sequenced within a study of T cell responses to AZD1222 COVID-19 vaccine. CDR1 MNHEY and CDR2 SVGAGI come from the germline V gene. Trimming removed 5 bases from V and 7 bases from J, with 11 bases in between. The CDR3 runs to 12 residues. Assay: immunoSEQ multiplex PCR; the TCRdb copy retains only in-frame clones and omits some. This sample has about 180,000 clones, with roughly 88% found just once. Samples with a second dose at about 4 or about 12 weeks were pooled together. The specimen was peripheral blood, collected 28 days after the second AZD1222 dose. V usage is TRBV6-5 and J usage is TRBJ1-2; D is perhaps TRBD1 (5 bases). The TCR was taken from an adult who received the AZD1222 COVID-19 vaccine. CDR3 in amino acids: CASSPQEGGYTF. The CDR3 coding sequence is TGTGCCAGCAGTCCACAGGAGGGTGGCTACACCTTC.